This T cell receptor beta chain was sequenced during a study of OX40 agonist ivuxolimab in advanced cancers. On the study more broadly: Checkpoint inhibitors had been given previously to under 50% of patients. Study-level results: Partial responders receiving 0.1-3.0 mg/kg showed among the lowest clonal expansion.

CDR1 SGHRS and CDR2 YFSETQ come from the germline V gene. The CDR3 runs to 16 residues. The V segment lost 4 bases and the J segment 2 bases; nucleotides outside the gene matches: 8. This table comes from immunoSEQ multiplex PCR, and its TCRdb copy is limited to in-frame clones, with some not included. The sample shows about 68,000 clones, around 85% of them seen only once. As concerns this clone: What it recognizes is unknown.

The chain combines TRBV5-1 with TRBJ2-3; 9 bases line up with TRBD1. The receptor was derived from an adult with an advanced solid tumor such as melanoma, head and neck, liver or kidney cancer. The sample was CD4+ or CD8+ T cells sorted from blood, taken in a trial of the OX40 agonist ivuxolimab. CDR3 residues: CASSHRGQGITDTQYF. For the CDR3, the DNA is TGCGCCAGCAGCCACCGCGGACAGGGGATCACAGATACGCAGTATTTT.